Below, one T cell receptor beta chain is given with its context. Its matching antigen is unknown. The data derive from a study of regulatory T cells in long-lasting Graves disease. Time point defined: persistent/refractory GD, antithyroid drugs over 5 years with positive TRAb. PBMC RNA served as the TCR library source. Clinicians diagnosed Graves' disease using American Thyroid Association guidelines. Arm-PCR with iRepertoire HTBI primers amplified the CDR3 regions for these TCR beta libraries. A single record per CDR3 protein comes from TCRdb applying MiXCR to the multiplex PCR reads. The sample has hundreds of thousands of distinct CDR3 sequences, under 25% seen once. Germline V gives CDR1 LGHDT, CDR2 YNNKEL (reference sequence). The V gene lost 5 bases and the J gene lost 0 bases, with 14 bases spanning the gap. This CDR3 contains 15 residues. Findings and caveats of the study: Only a small sample size was used, which may have cut accuracy. Relative to newly diagnosed Graves' patients, persistent ones had lower TCR diversity.

The gene calls are TRBV3-1 and TRBJ2-7; D possibly uses TRBD1 or TRBD2 (5 bases each). The receptor comes from a female donor with Graves disease. This sample comprised peripheral blood mononuclear cells (PBMCs), obtained when the disease was refractory, from a patient treated with antithyroid drugs. The CDR3 loop reads CASSTDFGASYEQYF. CDR3 sequence (DNA): TGTGCCAGCAGCACCGATTTCGGGGCCTCCTACGAGCAGTACTTC.